This T cell receptor (beta chain) was recovered during a study of T-cell memory formation after mild COVID-19. The CDR3 contains 13 residues. V was pared by 2 bases and J by 7 bases, with 12 bases between. Looked up from germline, CDR1 is SGHRS and CDR2 is YFSETQ. This clonotype showed up just a few times. TCRdb reanalysed the 5' RACE reads using MiXCR and keeps one entry per CDR3 protein. Of 250,000 to 300,000 distinct CDR3 sequences in the sample, 15% to 20% are singletons; the top ten hold 22%. The TCR sequence derives from a man aged 18 to 35 who had mild COVID-19 (a few samples of this study predate the infection). Cell type and time point are not known. The V gene is TRBV5-1, the J gene TRBJ1-2; the D is unclear. The sample consisted of PBMCs or a T cell subset sorted from them (not recorded which). The CDR3 here is CASSLVGSSGYTF. The CDR3 DNA sequence: TGCGCCAGCAGCTTAGTAGGCAGTTCTGGCTACACCTTC. The complete variable domain, with remaining parts taken from reference TRBV5-1 and TRBJ1-2, reads KAGVTQTPRYLIKTRGQQVTLSCSPISGHRSVSWYQQTPGQGLQFLFEYFSETQRNKGNFPGRFSGRQFSNSRSEMNVSTLELGDSALYLCASSLVGSSGYTFGSGTRLTVV.